A selection of T cell receptor beta chains follows, all from one sample in a study of blood T cell repertoires in COVID-19. The method was immunoSEQ multiplex PCR; TCRdb's version includes in-frame clones alone and lacks a portion of them. The sample yields some 170,000 clones, roughly 88% seen once. Sequenced material: PBMCs or T cells enriched from blood (not recorded which). The receptors derive from a middle-aged man who had recovered from COVID-19. The CDR3 runs from the conserved cysteine through the conserved F or W. The D gene is left open where the match is weak. Size is stated for part of the rows, as once, few or many counts, or as a class when the clone is expanded.

J | V | size | length | D | CDR3 | DNA
TRBJ2-2 | TRBV7-3 | NA | 19 | NA | CASSLKWARGRSQTGELFF | TGTGCCAGCAGCTTAAAATGGGCCAGAGGGCGCTCCCAGACCGGGGAGCTGTTTTTT
TRBJ1-6 | TRBV12-3/TRBV12-4 | NA | 12 | NA | CASSSPGSPLHF | TGTGCCAGCAGTTCTCCGGGTTCACCCCTCCACTTT
TRBJ2-7 | TRBV9 | NA | 16 | NA | CASSVGPGLTTYEQYF | TGTGCCAGCAGCGTCGGACCGGGACTGACAACCTACGAGCAGTACTTC
TRBJ1-5 | TRBV19 | NA | 12 | NA | CASNLGSQPQHF | TGTGCCAGTAACCTGGGCTCCCAGCCCCAGCATTTT
TRBJ2-6 | TRBV4-1 | NA | 20 | NA | CARSQDFAGPGVGGANVLTF | TGCGCCCGCAGCCAAGATTTCGCCGGGCCCGGGGTAGGGGGGGCCAACGTCCTGACTTTC
TRBJ1-1 | TRBV25-1 | NA | 17 | TRBD1 | CASSELGTGGMNTEAFF | TGTGCCAGCAGTGAATTGGGGACAGGGGGCATGAACACTGAAGCTTTCTTT
TRBJ1-1 | TRBV12-3/TRBV12-4 | NA | 11 | NA | CASGGWTEAFF | TGTGCCAGCGGAGGCTGGACTGAAGCTTTCTTT
TRBJ1-3 | TRBV16 | NA | 14 | NA | CASSRDFSGNTIYF | TGTGCCAGCAGCCGGGACTTCTCTGGAAACACCATATATTTT
TRBJ1-2 | TRBV7-9 | NA | 16 | TRBD1 | CASSSGQGIAYYGYTF | TGTGCCAGCAGCTCGGGACAGGGGATCGCGTACTATGGCTACACCTTC
TRBJ1-6 | TRBV6-5 | once | 14 | NA | CASGPGVGSSPLHF | TGTGCCAGCGGCCCGGGAGTTGGAAGTTCACCCCTCCACTTT
TRBJ1-2 | TRBV18 | NA | 15 | TRBD1 | CASSPPHRGVYGYTF | TGTGCCAGCTCACCACCGCACAGGGGAGTCTATGGCTACACCTTC
TRBJ1-1 | TRBV19 | once | 14 | NA | CASSITGTNTEAFF | TGTGCCAGTAGTATAACAGGCACGAACACTGAAGCTTTCTTT
TRBJ2-1 | TRBV11-2 | few | 11 | NA | CASSPQGEQFF | TGTGCCAGCAGCCCCCAGGGTGAGCAGTTCTTC
TRBJ2-2 | TRBV6-5 | NA | 15 | NA | CASSLRQVSTGELFF | TGTGCCAGCAGTTTACGACAGGTCTCCACCGGGGAGCTGTTTTTT
TRBJ1-4 | TRBV28 | NA | 14 | NA | CASRGGAGGEKLFF | TGTGCCAGCAGAGGGGGGGCCGGTGGTGAAAAACTGTTTTTT
TRBJ1-1 | TRBV3-1/TRBV3-2 | NA | 13 | NA | CASSPQANTEAFF | TGTGCCAGCAGCCCCCAGGCGAACACTGAAGCTTTCTTT
TRBJ1-1 | TRBV7-8 | few | 15 | TRBD1 | CASSLVRQGNTEAFF | TGTGCCAGCAGCTTAGTAAGACAGGGTAACACTGAAGCTTTCTTT
TRBJ2-5 | TRBV6-5 | NA | 15 | TRBD1 | CASRTPGQGAETQYF | TGTGCCAGCAGGACCCCGGGACAGGGGGCTGAGACCCAGTACTTC
TRBJ2-1 | TRBV11-2 | once | 13 | NA | CASSLDRGNEQFF | TGTGCCAGCAGCTTAGATCGAGGGAATGAGCAGTTCTTC
TRBJ2-7 | TRBV5-1 | NA | 14 | NA | CASSPAGPLYEQYF | TGCGCCAGCAGCCCGGCGGGTCCCCTCTACGAGCAGTACTTC
TRBJ2-7 | TRBV25-1 | NA | 17 | NA | CASSRGRTLGSSYEQYF | TGTGCCAGCAGCCGTGGGAGGACCTTGGGTAGCTCCTACGAGCAGTACTTC
TRBJ2-2 | TRBV4-2 | NA | 16 | TRBD2 | CASSPREGGGTGELFF | TGTGCCAGCAGCCCCCGGGAGGGCGGTGGCACCGGGGAGCTGTTTTTT
TRBJ1-4 | TRBV7-2 | once | 16 | NA | CASSRNPRGTNEKLFF | TGTGCCAGCAGCCGGAATCCCCGGGGAACTAATGAAAAACTGTTTTTT
TRBJ2-7 | TRBV3-1/TRBV3-2 | NA | 14 | TRBD1 | CASSRRQGTYEQYF | TGTGCCAGCAGCCGTCGACAGGGAACCTACGAGCAGTACTTC
TRBJ2-5 | TRBV19 | NA | 14 | NA | CASSESGSAETQYF | TGTGCCAGTAGTGAGTCCGGGTCTGCGGAGACCCAGTACTTC
TRBJ1-2 | TRBV19 | NA | 12 | NA | CASSNWREGYTF | TGTGCCAGTAGTAATTGGCGGGAGGGCTACACCTTC
TRBJ1-1 | TRBV28 | NA | 14 | TRBD1 | CAITTTGGKTEAFF | TGTGCCATAACCACGACAGGGGGCAAGACTGAAGCTTTCTTT
TRBJ1-5 | TRBV12-3/TRBV12-4 | NA | 13 | NA | CASSLSVYQPQHF | TGTGCCAGCAGCCTCTCGGTATATCAGCCCCAGCATTTT
TRBJ1-1 | TRBV29-1 | once | 13 | NA | CSVEGRENTEAFF | TGCAGCGTTGAGGGCAGGGAGAACACTGAAGCTTTCTTT
TRBJ2-1 | TRBV12-3/TRBV12-4 | NA | 13 | NA | CASSVDSSNEQFF | TGTGCCAGCAGTGTAGACAGTTCTAATGAGCAGTTCTTC
TRBJ1-1 | TRBV6-2/TRBV6-3 | NA | 15 | NA | CASSYALLTGTEAFF | TGTGCCAGCAGTTACGCACTCCTCACGGGGACTGAAGCTTTCTTT
TRBJ2-7 | TRBV5-1 | NA | 16 | TRBD2 | CASSLEPSGDVYEQYF | TGCGCCAGCAGCTTGGAACCTAGCGGAGATGTCTACGAGCAGTACTTC
TRBJ1-5 | TRBV7-8 | NA | 14 | NA | CASSFAQDGQPQHF | TGTGCCAGCAGCTTCGCACAGGATGGGCAGCCCCAGCATTTT
TRBJ2-1 | TRBV2 | few | 15 | TRBD2 | CASTDTSGGYNEQFF | TGTGCCAGCACCGATACTAGCGGGGGTTACAATGAGCAGTTCTTC
TRBJ2-3 | TRBV6-5 | NA | 14 | NA | CASKAVTSTDTQYF | TGTGCCAGCAAAGCGGTAACTAGCACAGATACGCAGTATTTT
TRBJ1-1 | TRBV5-4 | NA | 13 | TRBD1 | CASSLTGGLEAFF | TGTGCCAGCAGCTTAACAGGGGGCTTGGAAGCTTTCTTT